This T cell receptor beta chain was profiled in a study of tumour-infiltrating T cells in Burkitt lymphoma (dated by TCRdb to the early 2020s). Study-level background: TCR repertoire data were compared against clinical outcome, and productive clonality predicted overall survival and progression-free survival independently of established prognostic factors such as age at diagnosis.

The library was prepared using the immunoSEQ multiplex PCR assay. TCRdb stores this immuneACCESS table with in-frame sequences only. Part of the clones is absent; in the studies checked, under half of the shortfall reflects unresolved V genes, and no reason is known for the rest. The table for this sample lists under 8,500 clones; about 15% of them were counted only once. Of the sample, roughly 3% is held by the ten largest clones. The sample holds one count of this clone. Its binding antigen is unknown. Base-call qualities are not available, and no considerably larger clone is one nucleotide away. At the junction V is shortened by 6 bases and J by 4 bases, with 13 bases in between. The germline V gene (reference sequence) specifies LNHDA as CDR1 and SQIVND as CDR2. The CDR3 runs 14 amino acids, cysteine and phenylalanine included. Solely the CDR3 DNA is kept, with 42 bases framed from the first base.

Sequenced: tumor tissue. This clonotype was obtained from a human donor with diffuse large B-cell lymphoma. This chain is built from TRBV19 and TRBJ1-5; the D gene identity is not certain. The nucleotides are TGTGCCAGTAGACCACTGGGAGGGAATCAGCCCCAGCATTTT. It translates as CASRPLGGNQPQHF. Supplemented by the reference TRBV19 and TRBJ1-5 proteins around the CDR3, the complete variable domain is DGGITQSPKYLFRKEGQNVTLSCEQNLNHDAMYWYRQDPGQGLRLIYYSQIVNDFQKGDIAEGYSVSREKKESFPLTVTSAQKNPTAFYLCASRPLGGNQPQHFGDGTRLSIL.